These T cell receptor beta chains were read from a single sample in a study of blood T cells in healthy people across ages. MiXCR was run by TCRdb on the 5' RACE reads, yielding one entry per CDR3 protein. The profile shows approximately 800,000 distinct CDR3 sequences, about 45% of them singletons. Source material: blood. The receptor set was obtained from a man older than 75 in good health. CDR3s include the opening cysteine and the closing phenylalanine or tryptophan. D genes are given only for firm matches. A clone size is listed for some rows: how often the clone was seen (once, few, many), or a class if it is expanded.

clone size: .; J gene: TRBJ2-1; V gene: TRBV6-2/TRBV6-3; D gene: .; CDR3 protein: CASRGSVSSYNEQFF; CDR3 DNA: TGTGCCAGCAGAGGCTCGGTTAGCTCCTACAATGAGCAGTTCTTC
clone size: .; J gene: TRBJ2-1; V gene: TRBV20-1; D gene: TRBD2; CDR3 protein: CSARGALSGRFYEQFF; CDR3 DNA: TGCAGTGCTAGAGGGGCCCTTAGCGGGAGGTTCTATGAGCAGTTCTTC
clone size: .; J gene: TRBJ2-5; V gene: TRBV27; D gene: TRBD2; CDR3 protein: CASSSLAGRTPQETQYF; CDR3 DNA: TGTGCCAGCAGTTCCCTAGCGGGAAGAACCCCCCAAGAGACCCAGTACTTC
clone size: .; J gene: TRBJ2-7; V gene: TRBV14; D gene: .; CDR3 protein: CASSQLTGRSGEQYF; CDR3 DNA: TGTGCCAGCAGCCAGCTCACAGGGAGATCGGGCGAGCAGTACTTC
clone size: few; J gene: TRBJ1-2; V gene: TRBV28; D gene: TRBD1; CDR3 protein: CASSQDRIYGYTF; CDR3 DNA: TGTGCCAGCAGCCAGGACAGGATCTATGGCTACACCTTC
clone size: .; J gene: TRBJ1-1; V gene: TRBV29-1; D gene: .; CDR3 protein: CSVGQGGDTEAFF; CDR3 DNA: TGCAGCGTTGGCCAGGGAGGGGACACTGAAGCTTTCTTT
clone size: .; J gene: TRBJ2-3; V gene: TRBV6-6; D gene: .; CDR3 protein: CASSLAITQYF; CDR3 DNA: TGTGCCAGCAGCCTAGCAATTACGCAGTATTTT
clone size: .; J gene: TRBJ2-7; V gene: TRBV5-1; D gene: TRBD1; CDR3 protein: CVSSLEGTVSYEQYF; CDR3 DNA: TGCGTCAGCAGCTTGGAAGGGACAGTCTCCTACGAGCAGTACTTC
clone size: .; J gene: TRBJ2-1; V gene: TRBV6-5; D gene: TRBD1; CDR3 protein: CASSAGGQSEQFF; CDR3 DNA: TGTGCCAGCAGCGCAGGGGGACAGAGTGAGCAGTTCTTC
clone size: .; J gene: TRBJ2-7; V gene: TRBV18; D gene: TRBD1; CDR3 protein: CASSPSGTGGNEQYF; CDR3 DNA: TGTGCCAGCTCACCATCCGGGACAGGGGGCAACGAGCAGTACTTC
clone size: .; J gene: TRBJ2-5; V gene: TRBV2; D gene: .; CDR3 protein: CASAGSGETQYF; CDR3 DNA: TGTGCCAGTGCGGGGTCGGGTGAGACCCAGTACTTC
clone size: few; J gene: TRBJ2-3; V gene: TRBV5-1; D gene: TRBD2; CDR3 protein: CASSFLREYTDTQYF; CDR3 DNA: TGCGCCAGCAGCTTTCTGCGGGAGTATACAGATACGCAGTATTTT
clone size: few; J gene: TRBJ2-3; V gene: TRBV28; D gene: .; CDR3 protein: CASRDSTSTDTQYF; CDR3 DNA: TGTGCCAGCAGGGACAGTACTAGCACAGATACGCAGTATTTT
clone size: many; J gene: TRBJ2-7; V gene: TRBV28; D gene: .; CDR3 protein: CASSASFAYEQYF; CDR3 DNA: TGTGCCAGCAGTGCTTCTTTTGCCTACGAGCAGTACTTC
clone size: few; J gene: TRBJ2-7; V gene: TRBV12-3/TRBV12-4; D gene: .; CDR3 protein: CASSLGFRVSEQYF; CDR3 DNA: TGTGCCAGCAGTTTGGGCTTTCGGGTTAGCGAGCAGTACTTC
clone size: once; J gene: TRBJ2-1; V gene: TRBV6-5; D gene: TRBD1; CDR3 protein: CASQRDRTNEQFF; CDR3 DNA: TGTGCCAGCCAAAGGGACAGGACCAATGAGCAGTTCTTC
clone size: many; J gene: TRBJ2-3; V gene: TRBV2; D gene: .; CDR3 protein: CASRLSDTQYF; CDR3 DNA: TGTGCCAGCAGACTGTCAGATACGCAGTATTTT
clone size: few; J gene: TRBJ2-5; V gene: TRBV12-3/TRBV12-4; D gene: .; CDR3 protein: CASNPGTYQETQYF; CDR3 DNA: TGTGCCAGCAACCCTGGGACATACCAAGAGACCCAGTACTTC
clone size: .; J gene: TRBJ2-3; V gene: TRBV7-2; D gene: .; CDR3 protein: CASSKRTFTDTQYF; CDR3 DNA: TGTGCCAGCAGCAAAAGAACCTTCACAGATACGCAGTATTTT
clone size: .; J gene: TRBJ2-3; V gene: TRBV20-1; D gene: TRBD2; CDR3 protein: CSARDSGAGGVGTQYF; CDR3 DNA: TGCAGTGCTAGAGATTCCGGTGCGGGAGGGGTTGGTACGCAGTATTTT
clone size: .; J gene: TRBJ2-3; V gene: TRBV5-1; D gene: .; CDR3 protein: CARSVRTTTDTQYF; CDR3 DNA: TGCGCCCGCAGCGTGAGGACTACGACAGATACGCAGTATTTT
clone size: few; J gene: TRBJ2-3; V gene: TRBV20-1; D gene: TRBD2; CDR3 protein: CSAAGRADTQYF; CDR3 DNA: TGCAGTGCTGCCGGGAGGGCAGATACGCAGTATTTT
clone size: .; J gene: TRBJ2-7; V gene: TRBV28; D gene: TRBD2; CDR3 protein: CASSLRRRESAEQYF; CDR3 DNA: TGTGCCAGCAGCCTTCGCCGGCGGGAGAGCGCCGAGCAGTACTTC
clone size: .; J gene: TRBJ2-1; V gene: TRBV7-2; D gene: TRBD2; CDR3 protein: CASSLASGGSEQFF; CDR3 DNA: TGTGCCAGCAGCTTAGCTAGCGGGGGGAGTGAGCAGTTCTTC
clone size: .; J gene: TRBJ2-3; V gene: TRBV20-1; D gene: .; CDR3 protein: CSAPWGDTQYF; CDR3 DNA: TGCAGTGCTCCCTGGGGTGATACGCAGTATTTT
clone size: few; J gene: TRBJ2-5; V gene: TRBV5-1; D gene: TRBD2; CDR3 protein: CASSPAAGAGETQYF; CDR3 DNA: TGCGCCAGCTCTCCCGCAGCGGGAGCCGGAGAGACCCAGTACTTC
clone size: .; J gene: TRBJ2-7; V gene: TRBV20-1; D gene: .; CDR3 protein: CSATPLRSEQYF; CDR3 DNA: TGCAGTGCTACCCCTCTTAGGTCCGAGCAGTACTTC
clone size: .; J gene: TRBJ2-1; V gene: TRBV9; D gene: TRBD2; CDR3 protein: CASSAEGGRDNEQFF; CDR3 DNA: TGTGCCAGCAGCGCAGAGGGCGGGAGAGACAATGAGCAGTTCTTC
clone size: .; J gene: TRBJ2-7; V gene: TRBV21-1; D gene: .; CDR3 protein: CASSKAPASGSVAYEQYF; CDR3 DNA: TGTGCCAGCAGCAAAGCGCCCGCTAGCGGGAGTGTAGCGTACGAGCAGTACTTC
clone size: .; J gene: TRBJ2-7; V gene: TRBV28; D gene: TRBD1; CDR3 protein: CASSLEGTAYEQYF; CDR3 DNA: TGTGCCAGCAGTCTGGAAGGGACAGCCTACGAGCAGTACTTC
clone size: few; J gene: TRBJ2-7; V gene: TRBV3-1; D gene: .; CDR3 protein: CASSRLVKGYEQYF; CDR3 DNA: TGTGCCAGCAGTAGACTAGTAAAGGGCTACGAGCAGTACTTC
clone size: few; J gene: TRBJ2-7; V gene: TRBV2; D gene: TRBD1; CDR3 protein: CASSGQGNEQYF; CDR3 DNA: TGTGCCAGCAGTGGACAGGGCAACGAGCAGTACTTC
clone size: .; J gene: TRBJ2-2; V gene: TRBV9; D gene: .; CDR3 protein: CASSVGGRGTGELFF; CDR3 DNA: TGTGCCAGCAGCGTAGGTGGGAGAGGGACCGGGGAGCTGTTTTTT
clone size: few; J gene: TRBJ2-2; V gene: TRBV5-1; D gene: TRBD1; CDR3 protein: CASSLNRGNTGELFF; CDR3 DNA: TGCGCCAGCAGCTTGAACAGGGGGAACACCGGGGAGCTGTTTTTT
clone size: .; J gene: TRBJ2-7; V gene: TRBV10-3; D gene: .; CDR3 protein: CAISGLGEARGQYF; CDR3 DNA: TGTGCCATCAGTGGGCTAGGGGAGGCTAGGGGACAGTACTTC
clone size: .; J gene: TRBJ2-7; V gene: TRBV10-3; D gene: .; CDR3 protein: CAISEFVHEQYF; CDR3 DNA: TGTGCCATCAGTGAGTTCGTACACGAGCAGTACTTC
clone size: .; J gene: TRBJ2-1; V gene: TRBV10-1; D gene: TRBD1; CDR3 protein: CASSESGQGIHEQFF; CDR3 DNA: TGCGCCAGCAGTGAGTCGGGACAGGGTATCCATGAGCAGTTCTTC
clone size: many; J gene: TRBJ2-7; V gene: TRBV7-2; D gene: .; CDR3 protein: CASSLSSWEQYF; CDR3 DNA: TGTGCCAGCAGCCTATCCTCTTGGGAGCAGTACTTC
clone size: .; J gene: TRBJ2-7; V gene: TRBV12-3/TRBV12-4; D gene: TRBD2; CDR3 protein: CASSLNGAGEVYEQYF; CDR3 DNA: TGTGCCAGCAGCCTGAATGGCGCGGGAGAAGTCTACGAGCAGTACTTC
clone size: .; J gene: TRBJ1-1; V gene: TRBV29-1; D gene: .; CDR3 protein: CSVLGDTEAFF; CDR3 DNA: TGCAGCGTGTTGGGGGACACTGAAGCTTTCTTT
clone size: .; J gene: TRBJ2-3; V gene: TRBV12-3/TRBV12-4; D gene: .; CDR3 protein: CASSPEAPSTDTQYF; CDR3 DNA: TGTGCCAGCAGTCCGGAGGCCCCTAGCACAGATACGCAGTATTTT
clone size: .; J gene: TRBJ2-5; V gene: TRBV20-1; D gene: TRBD1; CDR3 protein: CSASRQGEGSGQETQYF; CDR3 DNA: TGCAGTGCTTCTAGACAGGGGGAAGGGTCAGGCCAAGAGACCCAGTACTTC
clone size: .; J gene: TRBJ2-3; V gene: TRBV20-1; D gene: .; CDR3 protein: CSAPEEETDTQYF; CDR3 DNA: TGCAGTGCCCCGGAAGAAGAAACGGATACGCAGTATTTT
clone size: .; J gene: TRBJ1-4; V gene: TRBV6-5; D gene: TRBD1; CDR3 protein: CASSSTGGSGEKLFF; CDR3 DNA: TGTGCCAGCAGTTCCACAGGGGGGTCGGGTGAAAAACTGTTTTTT
clone size: once; J gene: TRBJ2-7; V gene: TRBV20-1; D gene: .; CDR3 protein: CSATTPATYEQYF; CDR3 DNA: TGCAGTGCTACAACACCCGCTACTTACGAGCAGTACTTC
clone size: .; J gene: TRBJ2-7; V gene: TRBV24-1; D gene: .; CDR3 protein: CATSVSGYEQYF; CDR3 DNA: TGTGCCACCAGTGTATCCGGGTACGAGCAGTACTTC
clone size: .; J gene: TRBJ2-5; V gene: TRBV4-3; D gene: .; CDR3 protein: CASSQTVLGGETQYF; CDR3 DNA: TGCGCCAGCAGCCAAACCGTCTTGGGGGGAGAGACCCAGTACTTC
clone size: once; J gene: TRBJ1-2; V gene: TRBV7-2; D gene: TRBD1; CDR3 protein: CASSPSDRVGYTF; CDR3 DNA: TGTGCCAGCAGCCCCTCGGACAGGGTGGGCTACACCTTC
clone size: .; J gene: TRBJ2-1; V gene: TRBV11-2; D gene: .; CDR3 protein: CASSTGVVAAKFF; CDR3 DNA: TGTGCCAGCAGCACAGGGGTGGTAGCGGCAAAGTTCTTC
clone size: .; J gene: TRBJ2-1; V gene: TRBV20-1; D gene: .; CDR3 protein: CSAIPPGRPLNEQFF; CDR3 DNA: TGCAGTGCTATTCCGCCGGGACGGCCTTTGAATGAGCAGTTCTTC
clone size: .; J gene: TRBJ2-2; V gene: TRBV2; D gene: .; CDR3 protein: CASRGSGTNIGELFF; CDR3 DNA: TGTGCCAGCAGGGGATCAGGGACGAACATCGGGGAGCTGTTTTTT
clone size: few; J gene: TRBJ1-4; V gene: TRBV6-6; D gene: TRBD1; CDR3 protein: CASSTGGRGDEKLFF; CDR3 DNA: TGTGCCAGCAGTACCGGAGGCAGGGGGGATGAAAAACTGTTTTTT
clone size: .; J gene: TRBJ2-2; V gene: TRBV11-2; D gene: .; CDR3 protein: CASSSYSGELFF; CDR3 DNA: TGTGCCAGCAGCTCTTATTCCGGGGAGCTGTTTTTT
clone size: many; J gene: TRBJ2-3; V gene: TRBV4-1; D gene: TRBD1; CDR3 protein: CASRQGGKDTQYF; CDR3 DNA: TGCGCCAGTCGACAGGGGGGGAAAGATACGCAGTATTTT
clone size: .; J gene: TRBJ1-1; V gene: TRBV29-1; D gene: .; CDR3 protein: CSVERTANTEAFF; CDR3 DNA: TGCAGCGTTGAGAGGACGGCGAACACTGAAGCTTTCTTT
clone size: many; J gene: TRBJ2-2; V gene: TRBV10-3; D gene: TRBD2; CDR3 protein: CAISTLAESTGELFF; CDR3 DNA: TGTGCCATCAGTACCCTAGCGGAGTCCACCGGGGAGCTGTTTTTT
clone size: .; J gene: TRBJ2-2; V gene: TRBV4-2; D gene: TRBD2; CDR3 protein: CASSQGSVSGNIGELFF; CDR3 DNA: TGTGCCAGCAGCCAAGGGAGTGTTAGCGGGAATATCGGGGAGCTGTTTTTT